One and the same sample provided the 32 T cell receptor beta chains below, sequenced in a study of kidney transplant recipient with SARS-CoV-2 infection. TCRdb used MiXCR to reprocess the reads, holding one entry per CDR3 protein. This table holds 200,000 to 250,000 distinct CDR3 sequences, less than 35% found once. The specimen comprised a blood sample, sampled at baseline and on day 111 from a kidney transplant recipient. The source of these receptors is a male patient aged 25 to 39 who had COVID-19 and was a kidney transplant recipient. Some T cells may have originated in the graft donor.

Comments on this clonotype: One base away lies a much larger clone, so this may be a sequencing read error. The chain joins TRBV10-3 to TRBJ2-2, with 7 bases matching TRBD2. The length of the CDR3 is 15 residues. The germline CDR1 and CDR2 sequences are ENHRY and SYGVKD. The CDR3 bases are TGTGCCTCCAGAGAGCGGGATCGGGGCACCGGGGGGCTGTTTTTT. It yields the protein CASRERDRGTGGLFF.

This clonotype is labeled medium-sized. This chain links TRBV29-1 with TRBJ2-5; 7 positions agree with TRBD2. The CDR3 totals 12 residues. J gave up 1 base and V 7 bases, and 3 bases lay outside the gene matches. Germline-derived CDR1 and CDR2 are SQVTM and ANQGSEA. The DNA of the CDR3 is TGCAGCGCCCGGGGGGTCCAAGAGACCCAGTACTTC. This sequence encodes CSARGVQETQYF.

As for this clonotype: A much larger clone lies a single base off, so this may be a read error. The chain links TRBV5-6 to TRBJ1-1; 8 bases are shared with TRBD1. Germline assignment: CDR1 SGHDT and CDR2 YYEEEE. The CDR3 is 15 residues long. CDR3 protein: CTSSPDRAQDTEAFF. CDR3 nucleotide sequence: TGTACCAGCAGCCCGGACAGGGCGCAGGACACTGAAGCTTTCTTT.

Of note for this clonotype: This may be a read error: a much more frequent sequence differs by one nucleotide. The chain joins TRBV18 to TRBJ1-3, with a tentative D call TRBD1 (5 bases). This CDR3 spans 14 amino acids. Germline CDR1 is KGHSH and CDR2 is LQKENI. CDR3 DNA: TGTGCCAGCCCACCCAGGGAGATGGGAAACACCATATATTTT. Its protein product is CASPPREMGNTIYF.

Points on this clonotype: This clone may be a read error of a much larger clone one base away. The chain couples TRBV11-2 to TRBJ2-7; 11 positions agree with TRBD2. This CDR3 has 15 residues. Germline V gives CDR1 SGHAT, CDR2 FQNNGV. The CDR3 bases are TGTACCAGCAGTCCCCTAGCGGGGGGTCCATACGAGCAGTACTTC. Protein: CTSSPLAGGPYEQYF. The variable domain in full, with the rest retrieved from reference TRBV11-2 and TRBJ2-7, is EAGVAQSPRYKIIEKRQSVAFWCNPISGHATLYWYQQILGQGPKLLIQFQNNGVVDDSQLPKDRFSAERLKGVDSTLKIQPAKLEDSAVYLCTSSPLAGGPYEQYFGPGTRLTVT.

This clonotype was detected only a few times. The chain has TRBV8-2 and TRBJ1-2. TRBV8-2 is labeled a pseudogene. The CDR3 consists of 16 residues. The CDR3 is CGSFYLDSRKTYGYTF. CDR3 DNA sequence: TGTGGCAGTTTCTACCTTGATAGCCGAAAGACCTATGGCTACACCTTC.

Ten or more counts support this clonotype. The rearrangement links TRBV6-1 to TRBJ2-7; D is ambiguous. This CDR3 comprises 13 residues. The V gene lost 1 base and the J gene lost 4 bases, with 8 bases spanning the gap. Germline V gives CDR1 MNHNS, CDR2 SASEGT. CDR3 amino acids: CASSEGASYEQYF. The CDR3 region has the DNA TGTGCCAGCAGTGAAGGGGCCTCGTACGAGCAGTACTTC.

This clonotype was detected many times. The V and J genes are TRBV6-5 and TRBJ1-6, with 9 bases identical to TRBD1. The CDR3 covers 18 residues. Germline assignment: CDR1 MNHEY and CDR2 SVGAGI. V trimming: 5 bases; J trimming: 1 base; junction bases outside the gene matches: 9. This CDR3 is CASSLRDRDYSYNSPLHF. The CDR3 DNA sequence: TGTGCCAGCAGTCTACGGGACAGGGATTATTCCTATAATTCACCCCTCCACTTT.

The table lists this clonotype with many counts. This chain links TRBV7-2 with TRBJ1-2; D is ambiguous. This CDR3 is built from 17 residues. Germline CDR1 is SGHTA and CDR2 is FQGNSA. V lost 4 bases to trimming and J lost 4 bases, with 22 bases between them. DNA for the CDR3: TGTGCCAGCAGCTCCTCACGCAGAGACGGAAAGACCTATGGCTACACCTTC. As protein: CASSSSRRDGKTYGYTF.

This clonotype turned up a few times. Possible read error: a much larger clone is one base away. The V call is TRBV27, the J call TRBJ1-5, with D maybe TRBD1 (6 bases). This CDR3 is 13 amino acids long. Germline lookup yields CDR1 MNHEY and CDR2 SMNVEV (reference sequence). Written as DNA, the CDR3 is TGTGCCAACAGTCCAACAGGGCGCCAGCCCCAGCATTTT. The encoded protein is CANSPTGRQPQHF.

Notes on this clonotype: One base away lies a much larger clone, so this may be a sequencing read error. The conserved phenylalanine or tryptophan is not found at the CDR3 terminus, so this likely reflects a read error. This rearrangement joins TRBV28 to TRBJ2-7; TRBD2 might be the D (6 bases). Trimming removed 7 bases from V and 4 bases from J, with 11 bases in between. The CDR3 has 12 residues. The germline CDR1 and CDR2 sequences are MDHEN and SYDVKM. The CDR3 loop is CASTRDSYEQYS. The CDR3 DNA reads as TGTGCCAGCACCCGGGACTCTTACGAGCAGTACTCC.

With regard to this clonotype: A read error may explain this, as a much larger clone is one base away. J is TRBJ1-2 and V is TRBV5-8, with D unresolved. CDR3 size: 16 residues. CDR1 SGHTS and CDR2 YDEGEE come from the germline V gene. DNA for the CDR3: TGTGTCAGCCAAGCGCTTCATCCACGAAAGACCTATGGCTACACCTTC. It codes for CVSQALHPRKTYGYTF.

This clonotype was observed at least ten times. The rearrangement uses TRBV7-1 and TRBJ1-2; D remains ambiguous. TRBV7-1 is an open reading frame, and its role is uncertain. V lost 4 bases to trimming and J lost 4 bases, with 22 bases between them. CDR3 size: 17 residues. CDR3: CASSYHYHEGKTYGYTF. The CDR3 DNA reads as TGTGCCAGCAGCTACCACTATCACGAGGGAAAGACCTATGGCTACACCTTC.

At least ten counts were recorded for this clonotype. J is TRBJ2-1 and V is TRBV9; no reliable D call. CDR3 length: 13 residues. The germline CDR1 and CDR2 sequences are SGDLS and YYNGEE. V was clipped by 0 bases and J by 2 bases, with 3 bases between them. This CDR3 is CASSVGPYNEQFF. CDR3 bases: TGTGCCAGCAGCGTAGGGCCCTACAATGAGCAGTTCTTC.

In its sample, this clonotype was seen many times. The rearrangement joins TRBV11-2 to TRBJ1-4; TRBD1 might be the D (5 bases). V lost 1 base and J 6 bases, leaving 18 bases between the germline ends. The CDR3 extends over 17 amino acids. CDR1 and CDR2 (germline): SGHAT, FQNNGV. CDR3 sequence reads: CASSLVGEGRGDEKLFF. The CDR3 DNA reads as TGTGCCAGCAGCTTAGTGGGCGAGGGAAGGGGAGATGAAAAACTGTTTTTT.

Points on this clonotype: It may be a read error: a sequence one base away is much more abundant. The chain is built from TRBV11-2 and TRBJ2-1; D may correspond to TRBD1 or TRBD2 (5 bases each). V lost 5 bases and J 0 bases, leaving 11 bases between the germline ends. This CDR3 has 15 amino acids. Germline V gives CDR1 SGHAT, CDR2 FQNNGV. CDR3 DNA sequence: TGTGCCAGCAGCCATACGGGACCCTCCTACAATGAGCAGTTCTTC. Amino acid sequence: CASSHTGPSYNEQFF.

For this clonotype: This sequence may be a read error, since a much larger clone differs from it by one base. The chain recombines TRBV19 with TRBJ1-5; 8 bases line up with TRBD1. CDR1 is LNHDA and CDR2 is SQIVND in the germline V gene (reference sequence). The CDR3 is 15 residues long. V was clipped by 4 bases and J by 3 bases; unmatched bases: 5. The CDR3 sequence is CASSRDRSYNQPQHF. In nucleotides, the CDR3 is TGTGCCAGTAGTAGGGACAGGTCGTACAATCAGCCCCAGCATTTT.

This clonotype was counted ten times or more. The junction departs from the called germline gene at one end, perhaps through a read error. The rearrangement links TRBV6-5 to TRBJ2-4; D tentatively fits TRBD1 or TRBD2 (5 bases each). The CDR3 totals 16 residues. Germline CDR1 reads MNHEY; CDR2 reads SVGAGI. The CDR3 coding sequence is TGTGCCAGCAGTGCGGGTCTGGGGCTAGCCCAAAACATTCAGTACTTC. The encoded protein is CASSAGLGLAQNIQYF.

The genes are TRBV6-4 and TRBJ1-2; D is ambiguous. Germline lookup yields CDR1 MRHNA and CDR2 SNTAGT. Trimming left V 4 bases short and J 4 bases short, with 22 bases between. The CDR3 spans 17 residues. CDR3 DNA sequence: TGTGCCAGCAGTGTTTCGCGCTCACACGGAAAGACCTATGGCTACACCTTC. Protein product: CASSVSRSHGKTYGYTF.

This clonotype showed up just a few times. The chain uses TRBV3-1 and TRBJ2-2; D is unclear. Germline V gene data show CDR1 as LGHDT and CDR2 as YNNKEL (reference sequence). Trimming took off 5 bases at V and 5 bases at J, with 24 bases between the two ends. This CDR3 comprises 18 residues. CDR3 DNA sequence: TGTGCCAGCAGCTTTCAAAGTCCCATTTCAGGCTTGACCGGGGAGCTGTTTTTT. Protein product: CASSFQSPISGLTGELFF.

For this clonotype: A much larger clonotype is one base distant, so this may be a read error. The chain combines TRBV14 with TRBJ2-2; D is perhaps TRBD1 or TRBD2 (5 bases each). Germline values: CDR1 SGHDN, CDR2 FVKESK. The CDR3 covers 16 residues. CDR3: CASSQGPGPNTGELLF. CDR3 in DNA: TGTGCCAGCAGCCAAGGGCCGGGGCCGAACACCGGGGAGCTGCTTTTT.

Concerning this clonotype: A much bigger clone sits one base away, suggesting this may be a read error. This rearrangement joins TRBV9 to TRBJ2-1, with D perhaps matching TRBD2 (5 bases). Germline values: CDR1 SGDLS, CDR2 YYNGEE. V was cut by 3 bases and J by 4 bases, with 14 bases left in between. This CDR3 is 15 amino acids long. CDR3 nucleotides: TGTGCCAGCAGCGCCCAGGACTCCTCATACAATGAGCAGTTCTTC. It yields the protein CASSAQDSSYNEQFF.

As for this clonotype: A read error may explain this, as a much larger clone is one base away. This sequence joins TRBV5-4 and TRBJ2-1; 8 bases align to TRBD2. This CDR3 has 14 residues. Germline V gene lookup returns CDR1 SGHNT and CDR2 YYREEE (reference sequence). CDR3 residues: CASSLPAGANELFF. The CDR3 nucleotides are TGTGCCAGCAGCTTACCAGCGGGAGCTAATGAGCTGTTCTTC.

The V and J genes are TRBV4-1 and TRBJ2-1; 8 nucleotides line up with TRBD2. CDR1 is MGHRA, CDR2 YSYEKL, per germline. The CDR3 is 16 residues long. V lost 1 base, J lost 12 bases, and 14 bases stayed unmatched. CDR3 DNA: TGCGCCAGCAGCCAAGTTGGTCGGGGGGGGCCGGGTGGGCAGTTCTTC. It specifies CASSQVGRGGPGGQFF.

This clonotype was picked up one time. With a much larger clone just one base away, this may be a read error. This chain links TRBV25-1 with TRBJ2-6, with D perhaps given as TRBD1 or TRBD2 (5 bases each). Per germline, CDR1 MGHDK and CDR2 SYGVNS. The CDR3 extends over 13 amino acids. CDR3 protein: CASSGTGGNVLTF. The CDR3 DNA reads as TGTGCCAGCAGTGGGACTGGGGGCAACGTCCTGACTTTC.

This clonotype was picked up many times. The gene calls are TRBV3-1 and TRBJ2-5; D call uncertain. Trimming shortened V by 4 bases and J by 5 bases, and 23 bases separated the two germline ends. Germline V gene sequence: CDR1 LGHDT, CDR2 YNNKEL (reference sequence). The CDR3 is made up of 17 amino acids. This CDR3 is CASSRPGPISFSETQYF. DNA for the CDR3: TGTGCCAGCAGCCGTCCGGGTCCCATTTCTTTCTCTGAGACCCAGTACTTC.

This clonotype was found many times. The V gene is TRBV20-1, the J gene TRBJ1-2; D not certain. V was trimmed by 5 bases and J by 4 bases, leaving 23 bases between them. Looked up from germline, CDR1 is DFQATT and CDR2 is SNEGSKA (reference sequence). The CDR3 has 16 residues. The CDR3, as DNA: TGCAGTGCTCCAATGCAGCTGTTTCGAAAGACCTATGGCTACACCTTC. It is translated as CSAPMQLFRKTYGYTF.

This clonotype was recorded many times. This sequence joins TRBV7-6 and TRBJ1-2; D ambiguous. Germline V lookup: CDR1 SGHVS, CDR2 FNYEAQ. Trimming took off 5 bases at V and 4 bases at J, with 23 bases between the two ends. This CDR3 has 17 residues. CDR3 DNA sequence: TGTGCCAGCAGCGTCGCGGCTGAATCTCGAAAGACCTATGGCTACACCTTC. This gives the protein CASSVAAESRKTYGYTF.

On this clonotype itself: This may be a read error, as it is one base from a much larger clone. The CDR3: CTSSFRGRKAFF. The CDR3 DNA sequence: TGTACCAGCAGCTTCCGGGGGCGAAAAGCTTTCTTT. The genes are TRBV5-6 and TRBJ1-1; weak D call: TRBD1 (6 bases). This CDR3 has 12 amino acids. In germline, CDR1 is SGHDT, CDR2 YYEEEE.

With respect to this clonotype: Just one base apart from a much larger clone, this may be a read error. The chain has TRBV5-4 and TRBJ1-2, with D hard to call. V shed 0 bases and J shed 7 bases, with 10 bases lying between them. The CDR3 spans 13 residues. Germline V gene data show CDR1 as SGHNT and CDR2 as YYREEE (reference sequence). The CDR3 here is CASSLGAACGYTF. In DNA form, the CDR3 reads TGTGCCAGCAGCTTGGGGGCCGCTTGTGGCTACACCTTC.

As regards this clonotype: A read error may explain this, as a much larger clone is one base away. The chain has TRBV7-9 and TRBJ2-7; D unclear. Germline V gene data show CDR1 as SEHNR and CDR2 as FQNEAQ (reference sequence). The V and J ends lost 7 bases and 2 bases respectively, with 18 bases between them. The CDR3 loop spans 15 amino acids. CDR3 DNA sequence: TGTGCCAGCAACCCCGGGTGGCGGCTACCCTACGAGCAGTACTTC. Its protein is CASNPGWRLPYEQYF.

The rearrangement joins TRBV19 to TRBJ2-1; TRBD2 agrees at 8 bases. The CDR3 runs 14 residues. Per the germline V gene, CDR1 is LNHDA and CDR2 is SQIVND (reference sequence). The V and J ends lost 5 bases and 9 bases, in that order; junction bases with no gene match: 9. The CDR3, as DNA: TGTGCCAGTAGTGCCACCGGGGGGGGGACTGAGCAGTTCTTC. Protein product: CASSATGGGTEQFF.